Below, 18 T cell receptor beta chains from the same sample are listed, as sequenced in a study of cytomegalovirus exposure and HLA in healthy donors. The PCR was carried out with 60 Vbeta primers and 13 Jbeta primers. The table came from immunoSEQ multiplex PCR; TCRdb's copy has only in-frame clones and leaves some out. The sample holds a few hundred thousand clones, roughly 80% seen once. Sequenced input: PBMCs. Every receptor here comes from a girl aged 2 to 10 in good health and CMV-seronegative.

The DNA for the CDR3 is TGTGCCAGCAGCTTAGTCTGGGGGGGCTCCTATGGCTACACCTTC. It translates to CASSLVWGGSYGYTF. The V and J genes are TRBV7-8 and TRBJ1-2, with D tentatively TRBD1 (6 bases). Trimming left V 1 base short and J 4 bases short, with 13 bases between. Per the germline V gene, CDR1 is SGHVS and CDR2 is FQNEAQ. The CDR3 has 15 amino acids.

The chain has TRBV18 and TRBJ1-5; TRBD1 aligns across 9 bases. The CDR3 spans 16 residues. Trimming removed 3 bases from V and 6 bases from J; junction bases left unmatched: 9. The germline V gene has CDR1 KGHSH and CDR2 LQKENI. CDR3: CASSPRDRVLGQPQHF. CDR3 coding DNA: TGTGCCAGCTCACCGAGGGACAGGGTTTTGGGTCAGCCCCAGCATTTT.

The chain combines TRBV5-8 with TRBJ2-4, with D tentatively TRBD1 (6 bases). Germline lookup yields CDR1 SGHTS and CDR2 YDEGEE. This CDR3 spans 16 amino acids. Trimming removed 0 bases at V and 4 bases at J, with 14 bases between. Here the CDR3 reads CASSLDRADPKNIQYF. The CDR3 DNA reads TGTGCCAGCAGCTTGGACAGGGCCGACCCTAAAAACATTCAGTACTTC.

Details on this clone: At one of its ends the junction is not consistent with the germline gene, which may arise from a read error. The J gene is TRBJ2-5, the V gene TRBV27; TRBD1 matches at 9 bases. The tail of the sequence fits TRBJ2-7 better, so the J call may be wrong. In germline, CDR1 is MNHEY, CDR2 SMNVEV (reference sequence). The CDR3 is 16 residues long. This chain's CDR3 is CASSVSAGTGPYEQYF. The CDR3 nucleotides are TGTGCCAGCAGTGTATCGGCCGGGACAGGGCCCTACGAGCAGTACTTC.

This chain joins TRBV12-5 and TRBJ2-2; D may be TRBD1 (5 bases). Germline V gene data show CDR1 as LGHNT and CDR2 as FRNRAP. Trimming removed 0 bases from V and 0 bases from J, with 8 bases in between. The CDR3 runs 16 residues. This CDR3 is CASGLVGLPNTGELFF. DNA for the CDR3: TGTGCTAGTGGTTTGGTGGGGCTCCCGAACACCGGGGAGCTGTTTTTT.

V gene TRBV9 combines with J gene TRBJ2-7; tentatively, D is TRBD2 (6 bases). V was clipped by 0 bases and J by 10 bases, with 14 bases between them. CDR1 is SGDLS and CDR2 is YYNGEE in the germline V gene. This CDR3 contains 13 residues. The CDR3 sequence is CASSVGAGREQYF. DNA of the CDR3: TGTGCCAGCAGCGTAGGGGCAGGGCGGGAACAGTACTTC.

The CDR3 sequence is CASSFLGPGEASYEQYF. CDR3 nucleotides: TGTGCCAGCAGTTTCCTAGGCCCTGGCGAAGCATCCTACGAGCAGTACTTC. V is TRBV27 and J is TRBJ2-7; D ambiguous. The V gene's germline CDR1 is MNHEY and CDR2 SMNVEV (reference sequence). This CDR3 has 17 amino acids. The V gene lost 3 bases and the J gene lost 1 base, with 19 bases spanning the gap.

The gene calls are TRBV4-2 and TRBJ1-6; possibly TRBD1 for D (5 bases). Germline V gene data show CDR1 as LGHNA and CDR2 as YNFKEQ. V was pared by 0 bases and J by 9 bases, with 15 bases between. There are 16 residues in the CDR3. CDR3 protein: CASSQDLRVGLSPLHF. In DNA, the CDR3 is TGTGCCAGCAGCCAAGACCTTAGGGTGGGGCTTTCACCCCTCCACTTT.

V gene TRBV2 combines with J gene TRBJ1-5; the D gene is possibly TRBD1 (6 bases). This CDR3 comprises 13 residues. Per germline, CDR1 SNHLY and CDR2 FYNNEI. V was pared by 9 bases and J by 1 base, with 10 bases between. This chain's CDR3 is CASSTGSNQPQHF. The CDR3 region has the DNA TGTGCCAGTAGCACAGGGAGCAATCAGCCCCAGCATTTT.

J is TRBJ2-1 and V is TRBV5-1; 10 bases align to TRBD2. The junction had 3 bases not matched to a gene; V was cut back by 0 bases and J by 3 bases. Germline CDR1 and CDR2: SGHRS and YFSETQ. This CDR3 has 16 amino acids. For the CDR3, the DNA is TGCGCCAGCAGCTTGGAGCGGGGGGGCCTCTACAATGAGCAGTTCTTC. Amino acids: CASSLERGGLYNEQFF.

V and J are TRBV6-1 and TRBJ1-1; 9 bases line up with TRBD1. V was clipped by 5 bases and J by 10 bases; unmatched bases: 11. Germline V gene lookup returns CDR1 MNHNS and CDR2 SASEGT. CDR3 length: 14 residues. CDR3 sequence reads: CASSPGDRDFSAFF. The DNA for the CDR3 is TGTGCCAGCAGTCCAGGGGACAGGGACTTTTCAGCTTTCTTT.

V and J are TRBV6-1 and TRBJ1-5; no reliable D call. Germline V gives CDR1 MNHNS, CDR2 SASEGT. Trimming shortened V by 7 bases and J by 7 bases, and 14 bases separated the two germline ends. This CDR3 comprises 13 residues. In DNA form, the CDR3 reads TGTGCCAGCAAGGAAGGAGAAGCGCAGCCCCAGCATTTT. Its translation: CASKEGEAQPQHF.

The genes are TRBV6-6 and TRBJ1-4, with 10 bases that match TRBD1. This CDR3 spans 16 amino acids. Trimming cost V 6 bases and J 0 bases; bases outside gene matches: 4. Germline loops: CDR1 MNHNY, CDR2 SVGAGI (reference sequence). The CDR3 sequence: CASSFGQGATNEKLFF. CDR3 in DNA: TGTGCCAGCAGCTTCGGACAGGGGGCAACTAATGAAAAACTGTTTTTT.

The chain uses TRBV4-2 and TRBJ1-1, with D possibly being TRBD1 (5 bases). Trimming left V 2 bases short and J 0 bases short, with 10 bases between. CDR1 and CDR2 from the germline V gene are LGHNA and YNFKEQ. The CDR3 extends over 15 amino acids. The CDR3 DNA reads as TGTGCCAGCAGCCAAAGGGGCGGACTGAACACTGAAGCTTTCTTT. This translates into CASSQRGGLNTEAFF.

The gene calls are TRBV4-1 and TRBJ2-7, with D tentatively TRBD2 (6 bases). The CDR3 length is 15 residues. Trimming shortened V by 4 bases and J by 7 bases, and 20 bases separated the two germline ends. The germline gives CDR1 MGHRA, CDR2 YSYEKL. CDR3 sequence reads: CASSRPDGPREEQYF. In nucleotides, the CDR3 is TGCGCCAGCAGCCGACCGGACGGCCCTCGGGAGGAGCAGTACTTC.

The gene calls are TRBV7-2 and TRBJ2-2; 9 bases line up with TRBD2. The V gene end was trimmed by 1 base and the J gene end by 4 bases; junction bases not matched to a gene: 4. In germline, CDR1 is SGHTA, CDR2 FQGNSA. CDR3 length: 16 residues. This CDR3 is CASSLVGGGVTGELFF. DNA of the CDR3: TGTGCCAGCAGCTTAGTGGGCGGGGGGGTCACCGGGGAGCTGTTTTTT.

This chain links TRBV6-5 with TRBJ2-7, with TRBD2 identical over 10 bases. This CDR3 comprises 15 residues. V gave up 7 bases and J gave up 6 bases; unmatched junction bases: 12. Germline CDR1 is MNHEY and CDR2 is SVGAGI. The CDR3 reads CASIPWASGSREQYF. As DNA, the CDR3 is TGTGCCAGCATCCCCTGGGCTAGCGGGAGTCGCGAGCAGTACTTC.

The chain carries TRBV11-2 and TRBJ2-7; D is unclear. Trimming took off 1 base at V and 0 bases at J, with 10 bases between the two ends. This CDR3 spans 15 amino acids. CDR1 is SGHAT, CDR2 FQNNGV, per germline. CDR3 protein: CASSLGAGSSYEQYF. The CDR3 nucleotides read TGTGCCAGCAGCTTAGGGGCAGGAAGCTCCTACGAGCAGTACTTC. Supplemented by reference TRBV11-2 and TRBJ2-7, the full variable domain reads EAGVAQSPRYKIIEKRQSVAFWCNPISGHATLYWYQQILGQGPKLLIQFQNNGVVDDSQLPKDRFSAERLKGVDSTLKIQPAKLEDSAVYLCASSLGAGSSYEQYFGPGTRLTVT.